This T cell receptor (beta chain) was recovered during a study of blood T cell repertoires in COVID-19. Study overall: Acute and convalescent COVID-19 specimens originated in the United States, Italy and Spain. PBMCs, B-cell-depleted T cells, or T cells provided the cDNA or gDNA that made up the material.

Original handling: The assay estimated nucleated cells by amplifying reference gene primers. Profiling relied on immunoSEQ multiplex PCR, and the TCRdb table lists in-frame clones only, not all of them. V and J calls and clone size are given by that table; D and trimming were obtained from the DNA. The repertoire holds 200,000 to 300,000 clones, with 82% as singletons. There are 17 residues in the CDR3. Trimming left V 4 bases short and J 9 bases short, with 24 bases between. The germline V gene has CDR1 SGHDN and CDR2 FVKESK. Specimen: peripheral blood. The rearrangement uses TRBV14 and TRBJ1-4; tentatively, D is TRBD1 (6 bases). The source is a woman in her fifties or sixties with active or convalescent COVID-19. The CDR3 loop is CASSRVSGGLKTQKLFF. The CDR3 coding sequence is TGTGCCAGCAGCCGAGTCTCGGGGGGGCTTAAAACCCAAAAACTGTTTTTT.